This is a list of T cell receptor beta chains from one sample in a study of blood T cell repertoires in COVID-19. The method was immunoSEQ multiplex PCR; TCRdb's version includes in-frame clones alone and lacks a portion of them. The sample consists of 70,000 or so clones, around three quarters of them appearing once. The sequencing input was peripheral blood. These receptors were taken from a human donor in a cohort sampled during active COVID-19. Both conserved end residues are part of each CDR3. D genes are given only for firm matches. Rows may omit the clone size; those that give it use once, few, many or a size class.

v_gene	abundance	j_gene	d_gene	CDR3aa	CDR3nt
TRBV4-3	once	TRBJ2-7	TRBD2	CASSRLAGNYEQYF	TGCGCCAGCAGTAGACTAGCGGGAAACTACGAGCAGTACTTC
TRBV28	NA	TRBJ2-2	TRBD1	CASSRGTGGYTGELFF	TGTGCCAGCAGTCGGGGGACAGGGGGCTACACCGGGGAGCTGTTTTTT
TRBV20-1	NA	TRBJ2-1	TRBD2	CSASELAGVNYNEQFF	TGCAGTGCTAGTGAACTAGCGGGAGTTAACTACAATGAGCAGTTCTTC
TRBV9	few	TRBJ2-5	TRBD2	CASSVEAGGETQYF	TGTGCCAGCAGCGTAGAGGCGGGAGGGGAGACCCAGTACTTC
TRBV3-1/TRBV3-2	NA	TRBJ1-2	NA	CASSPSGGNYGYTF	TGTGCCAGCAGCCCCTCGGGAGGAAACTATGGCTACACCTTC
TRBV5-4	few	TRBJ1-1	NA	CASSLGLLNTEAFF	TGTGCCAGCAGCCTCGGACTGTTGAACACTGAAGCTTTCTTT
TRBV12-5	NA	TRBJ2-1	TRBD2	CASGLGLAGAHEQFF	TGTGCTAGTGGTTTGGGACTAGCGGGAGCCCATGAGCAGTTCTTC
TRBV12-3/TRBV12-4	NA	TRBJ2-1	NA	CASSPGQGKFF	TGTGCCAGCAGTCCGGGACAAGGGAAGTTCTTC
TRBV5-1	NA	TRBJ2-5	TRBD1	CASSTSTGSAETQYF	TGCGCCAGCAGCACCTCGACAGGGTCGGCGGAGACCCAGTACTTC
TRBV7-2	NA	TRBJ2-5	NA	CASSLNGGNAETQYF	TGTGCCAGCAGCTTAAACGGGGGTAACGCGGAGACCCAGTACTTC
TRBV9	NA	TRBJ2-1	TRBD2	CASTPGTSGGWGEQFF	TGTGCCAGCACCCCCGGGACTAGCGGGGGGTGGGGGGAGCAGTTCTTC
TRBV24-1	NA	TRBJ2-3	TRBD2	CATNRVGSGVTDTQYF	TGTGCCACCAACCGTGTCGGTAGCGGGGTGACAGATACGCAGTATTTT
TRBV5-4	few	TRBJ2-3	NA	CASSLDTSSTDTQYF	TGTGCCAGCAGCTTGGACACGTCGAGCACAGATACGCAGTATTTT
TRBV2	NA	TRBJ2-5	NA	CASSGGVQTQYF	TGTGCCAGCAGTGGGGGGGTGCAGACCCAGTACTTC
TRBV29-1	NA	TRBJ2-3	NA	CSVGETGTDTQYF	TGCAGCGTTGGAGAGACAGGTACAGATACGCAGTATTTT
TRBV12-3/TRBV12-4	NA	TRBJ1-1	NA	CASSTQGWGAFF	TGTGCCAGCAGCACACAGGGCTGGGGAGCTTTCTTT
TRBV7-2	NA	TRBJ2-7	TRBD1	CASSSDRGTEQYF	TGTGCCAGCAGCTCCGACAGGGGAACCGAGCAGTACTTC
TRBV19	NA	TRBJ2-3	NA	CASSLDYTDTQYF	TGTGCCAGTAGTCTGGACTACACAGATACGCAGTATTTT
TRBV3-1/TRBV3-2	NA	TRBJ2-5	NA	CASSHPQETQYF	TGTGCCAGCAGCCATCCTCAAGAGACCCAGTACTTC
TRBV6-5	NA	TRBJ1-2	TRBD1	CASSLRQGWDGYTF	TGTGCCAGCAGCCTCAGACAGGGTTGGGATGGCTACACCTTC
TRBV2	NA	TRBJ2-3	TRBD2	CASLKIRVAGVMQYF	TGTGCCAGCCTCAAGATCCGGGTTGCGGGAGTTATGCAGTATTTT
TRBV28	NA	TRBJ1-5	NA	CASSSAGDQHSNQPQHF	TGTGCCAGCAGTTCCGCAGGGGACCAACATAGCAATCAGCCCCAGCATTTT
TRBV12-3/TRBV12-4	NA	TRBJ1-5	NA	CASSLERHQPQHF	TGTGCCAGCAGTTTGGAGAGGCATCAGCCCCAGCATTTT
TRBV7-9	NA	TRBJ2-7	TRBD2	CASSLLGGFKSEQYF	TGTGCCAGCTCCCTTTTGGGGGGGTTCAAGAGCGAGCAGTACTTC
TRBV18	NA	TRBJ1-1	NA	CASSPRGMDTEAFF	TGTGCCAGCTCACCGAGGGGGATGGACACTGAAGCTTTCTTT
TRBV6-1	NA	TRBJ2-5	NA	CASSTLGETQYF	TGTGCCAGCAGCACCCTCGGGGAGACCCAGTACTTC
TRBV7-9	many	TRBJ2-7	NA	CASSPISDEQYF	TGTGCCAGCAGCCCTATTAGTGACGAGCAGTACTTC
TRBV19	NA	TRBJ1-6	NA	CASSREGLSNSPLHF	TGTGCCAGTAGTAGGGAGGGACTGAGTAATTCACCCCTCCACTTT